This T cell receptor beta chain was documented in a study of blood T cell repertoires in COVID-19. This clone was observed once. V lost 1 base, J lost 8 bases, and 15 bases lay in between. This CDR3 is built from 15 residues. Germline CDR1 and CDR2: SGHVS and FQNEAQ. This table comes from immunoSEQ multiplex PCR, and its TCRdb copy is limited to in-frame clones, with some not included. The sample contains roughly 220,000 clones, around 80% of which appear only once. The chain has TRBV7-8 and TRBJ1-3; tentatively, D is TRBD1 (6 bases). The clonotype comes from a man aged 40-50 years who had recovered from COVID-19. The sequenced sample consisted of PBMCs or T cells enriched from blood (not recorded which). CDR3 sequence reads: CASSLGRRGIDTIYF. As DNA, the CDR3 is TGTGCCAGCAGCTTAGGTCGCAGGGGTATTGACACCATATATTTT.